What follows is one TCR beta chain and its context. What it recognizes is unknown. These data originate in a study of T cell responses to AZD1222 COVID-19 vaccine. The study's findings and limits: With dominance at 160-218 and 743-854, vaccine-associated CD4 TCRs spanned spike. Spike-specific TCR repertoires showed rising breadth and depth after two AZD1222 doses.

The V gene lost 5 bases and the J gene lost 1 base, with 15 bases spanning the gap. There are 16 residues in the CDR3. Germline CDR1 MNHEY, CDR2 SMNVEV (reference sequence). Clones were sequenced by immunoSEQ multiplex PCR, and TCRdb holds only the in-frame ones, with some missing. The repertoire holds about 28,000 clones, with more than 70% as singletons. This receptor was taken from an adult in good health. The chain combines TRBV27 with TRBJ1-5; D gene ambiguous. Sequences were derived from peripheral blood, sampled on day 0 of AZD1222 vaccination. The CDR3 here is CASSVPVGRSNQPQHF. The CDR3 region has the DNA TGTGCCAGCAGTGTCCCAGTAGGGCGGAGCAATCAGCCCCAGCATTTT.